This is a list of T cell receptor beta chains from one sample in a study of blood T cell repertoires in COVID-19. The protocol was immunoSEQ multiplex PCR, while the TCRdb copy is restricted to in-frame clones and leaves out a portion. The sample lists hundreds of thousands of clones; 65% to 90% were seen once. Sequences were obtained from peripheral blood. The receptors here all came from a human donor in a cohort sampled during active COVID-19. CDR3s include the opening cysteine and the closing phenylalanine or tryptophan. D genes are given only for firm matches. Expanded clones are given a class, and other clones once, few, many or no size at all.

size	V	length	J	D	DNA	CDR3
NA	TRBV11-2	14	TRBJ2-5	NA	TGTGCCAGCAGCTTGAAGGAGGGACGAGTCGCCCAGTACTTC	CASSLKEGRVAQYF
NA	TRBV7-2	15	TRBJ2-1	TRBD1	TGTGCCAGCAGCTCCAGGGGGCGTGAGTTCAATGAGCAGTTCTTC	CASSSRGREFNEQFF
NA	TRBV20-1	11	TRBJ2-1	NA	TGCAGTGCTAGTGTGGGAGATGAGCAGTTCTTC	CSASVGDEQFF
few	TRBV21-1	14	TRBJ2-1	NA	TGTGCCACCGCAAGGACTAGCGGGAAAAATGAGCAGTTCTTC	CATARTSGKNEQFF
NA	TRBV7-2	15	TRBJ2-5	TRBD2	TGTGCCAGCAGCTCGACTAGCGGGAGGCAAGAGACCCAGTACTTC	CASSSTSGRQETQYF
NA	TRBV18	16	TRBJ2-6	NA	TGTGCCAGCTCACCACGTCCCCAGTCTGGGGCCAACGTCCTGACTTTC	CASSPRPQSGANVLTF
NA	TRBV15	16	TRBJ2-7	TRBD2	TGTGCCACCAGCAGTGGGATATTAGCGGGAGTAACCGAGCAGTACTTC	CATSSGILAGVTEQYF
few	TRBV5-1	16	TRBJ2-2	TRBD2	TGCGCCAGCAGCGTACTAGCGGGAGGTCGAACCGGGGAGCTGTTTTTT	CASSVLAGGRTGELFF
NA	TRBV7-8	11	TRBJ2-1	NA	TGTGCCAGCAGCCCGGACTTGAGTCAGTTCTTC	CASSPDLSQFF
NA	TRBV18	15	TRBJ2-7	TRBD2	TGTGCCAGCTCACCACAGGCGGGGGGTTCCTACGAGCAGTACTTC	CASSPQAGGSYEQYF
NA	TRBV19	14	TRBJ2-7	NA	TGTGCCAGTAGTATATATGGGGGGAACTACGAGCAGTACTTC	CASSIYGGNYEQYF
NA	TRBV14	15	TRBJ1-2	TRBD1	TGTGCCAGCAGCCCGACCGGGACAGGGAACTATGGCTACACCTTC	CASSPTGTGNYGYTF
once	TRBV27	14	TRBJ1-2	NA	TGTGCCAGCGGGACTCAGGGCGCGACCTATGGCTACACCTTC	CASGTQGATYGYTF
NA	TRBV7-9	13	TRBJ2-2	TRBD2	TGTGCCGGGGGACTAGCGGGCACCGGGGAGCTGTTTTTT	CAGGLAGTGELFF
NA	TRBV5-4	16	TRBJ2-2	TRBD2	TGTGCCAGCAGCTTGGGTAGCGGGGCGAACACCGGGGAGCTGTTTTTT	CASSLGSGANTGELFF
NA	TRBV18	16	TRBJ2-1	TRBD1	TGTGCCAGCTCTCTCCTAGACAGGGGGCTTTACAATGAGCAGTTCTTC	CASSLLDRGLYNEQFF
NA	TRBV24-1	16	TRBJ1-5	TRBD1	TGTGCCTCCCGTTTGCCCAAACAGGGGAGGATTCAGCCCCAGCATTTT	CASRLPKQGRIQPQHF
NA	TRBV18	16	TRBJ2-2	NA	TGTGCCAGCTCACCTGCACTAGGAAAGTTACACGGGGAGCTGTTTTTT	CASSPALGKLHGELFF
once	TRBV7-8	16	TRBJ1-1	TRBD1	TGTGCCAGCAGACGCGGGACAGGACTCCCAAACACTGAAGCTTTCTTT	CASRRGTGLPNTEAFF
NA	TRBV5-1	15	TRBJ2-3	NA	TGCGCCAGCAGCTTGATGTCGAGAGGGACAGATACGCAGTATTTT	CASSLMSRGTDTQYF
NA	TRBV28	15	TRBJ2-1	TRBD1	TGTGCCAGCAGTTTAGACAGGGTGTTGTACAATGAGCAGTTCTTC	CASSLDRVLYNEQFF
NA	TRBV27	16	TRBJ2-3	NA	TGTGCCAGCAGTTTAGCCAAATGGAGAGGCACAGATACGCAGTATTTT	CASSLAKWRGTDTQYF